This T cell receptor beta chain was captured in a study of CD8 T cells in Susac syndrome. Reverse transcription of 0.5 to 1 ug RNA was performed with random hexamers. With immunoSEQ multiplex PCR, TCR beta CDR3 was amplified across 54 Vbeta and 13 Jbeta. TCRdb ran MiXCR on the immunoSEQ multiplex PCR reads and lists one entry per CDR3 protein. The data contain tens of thousands of distinct CDR3 sequences, 90% to 97% of them singletons. Whole-study results and caveats: Susac CD8+ clonal expansion peaked in TEMRA cells and active patients.

Per germline, CDR1 SQVTM and CDR2 ANQGSEA. The CDR3 runs 12 residues. The V end lost 6 bases, the J end lost 1 base, and 9 bases lay between the germline ends. With respect to this clonotype: What it recognizes is unknown.

Sequencing was done on a sample of CD8+ T cells from PBMCs. This clonotype was sampled from a human donor with Susac syndrome. The chain recombines TRBV29-1 with TRBJ1-1, with D unresolved. The CDR3 region has the DNA TGCAGCGTGGACCTCTCGAACACTGAAGCTTTCTTT. The encoded protein is CSVDLSNTEAFF.